This TCR beta chain was captured in a study of T cell changes during pregnancy in multiple sclerosis. TCRdb keeps only in-frame clones here, not all; method: immunoSEQ multiplex PCR. Here the sample spans approximately 38,000 clones, 75% to 95% being singletons. V shed 4 bases and J 4 bases; nucleotides not matched to a gene: 7. CDR3 size: 16 residues. The germline V gene has CDR1 SGHDN and CDR2 FVKESK. The origin of this receptor is a female donor with multiple sclerosis, enrolled in a pregnancy study. The sequencing here drew on CD8+ T cells from peripheral blood mononuclear cells, taken in the second trimester of pregnancy. The V and J genes are TRBV14 and TRBJ1-5; 10 bases line up with TRBD1. The CDR3 DNA sequence: TGTGCCAGCAGCCCCACCGGGACAGGGGCTAATCAGCCCCAGCATTTT. Amino acid sequence: CASSPTGTGANQPQHF.